This TCR beta chain originates from a study of T cells in Graves' hyperthyroidism and ophthalmopathy. Concerning this clonotype: Its antigen is as yet unknown.

The study's findings and limits: A 13 V-J model separated ophthalmopathy from stable hyperthyroidism.

The source material, RNA transcripts, was used to amplify TCR beta CDR3 regions. The HTBI set primed first-round TCR CDR3 RT-PCR. MiXCR was run by TCRdb on the multiplex PCR reads, yielding one entry per CDR3 protein. The sample includes hundreds of thousands of distinct CDR3 sequences, over 12% of them seen just once. Germline V CDR1 and CDR2: SEHNR, FQNEAQ (reference sequence). Trimming at V came to 5 bases and at J to 5 bases, leaving 12 bases not matched to a gene. The CDR3 spans 16 residues. Out of 8.5 to 10 ml of fresh peripheral blood came the PBMCs. Sequencing used blood. The receptor's source is a young man with Graves' ophthalmopathy. The V gene is TRBV7-9, the J gene TRBJ2-7; 10 positions agree with TRBD2. The CDR3 here is CASSQESYLAGDEQYF. In nucleotides, the CDR3 is TGTGCCAGCAGCCAAGAGTCATACCTAGCGGGGGACGAGCAGTACTTC.